This T cell receptor (beta chain) was observed in a study of shared clonotypes between healthy human individuals. The CDR3 extends over 18 amino acids. V shed 4 bases and J shed 0 bases, with 21 bases lying between them. Germline loops: CDR1 SGDLS, CDR2 YYNGEE. In the original processing: Junction-only sequences produced by ImmunoSEQ had no quality scores, so filtering differed. The method was immunoSEQ multiplex PCR; TCRdb's version includes in-frame clones alone and lacks a portion of them. From that table come the V and J calls and clone size; the DNA was used to work out D and trimming. The sample yields around 1.1 million clones, about 80% seen once.

Specimen: memory CD4+ T cells from PBMCs. Documented subset: CD45RA-negative fraction. The rearrangement uses TRBV9 and TRBJ2-3; a weak D match, TRBD2 (7 bases). This sequence was found in a man aged 18 to 30 in good health. Some clones in this sample may be carry-over from other donors' samples. The CDR3 region has the DNA TGTGCCAGCAGCCCGAGAGGGGGGGGCAGGCCTAGCACAGATACGCAGTATTTT. Protein: CASSPRGGGRPSTDTQYF.